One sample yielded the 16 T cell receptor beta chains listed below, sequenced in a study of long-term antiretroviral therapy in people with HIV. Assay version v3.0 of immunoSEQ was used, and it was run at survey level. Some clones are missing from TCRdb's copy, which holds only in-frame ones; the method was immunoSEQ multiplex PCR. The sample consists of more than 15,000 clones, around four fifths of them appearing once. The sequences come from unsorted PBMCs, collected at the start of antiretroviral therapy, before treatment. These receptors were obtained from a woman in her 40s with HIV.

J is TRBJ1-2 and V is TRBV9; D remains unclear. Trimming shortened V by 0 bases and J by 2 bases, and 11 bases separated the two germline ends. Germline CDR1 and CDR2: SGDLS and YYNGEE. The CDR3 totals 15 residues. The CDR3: CASSVGRSQNYGYTF. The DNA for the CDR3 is TGTGCCAGCAGCGTAGGCAGAAGTCAAAACTATGGCTACACCTTC.

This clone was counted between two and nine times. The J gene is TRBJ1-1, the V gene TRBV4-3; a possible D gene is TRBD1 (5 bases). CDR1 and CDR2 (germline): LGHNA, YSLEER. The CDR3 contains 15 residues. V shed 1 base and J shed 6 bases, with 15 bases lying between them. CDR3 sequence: CASSQGGTPGAEAFF. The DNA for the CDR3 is TGCGCCAGCAGCCAAGGTGGGACGCCCGGCGCTGAAGCTTTCTTT.

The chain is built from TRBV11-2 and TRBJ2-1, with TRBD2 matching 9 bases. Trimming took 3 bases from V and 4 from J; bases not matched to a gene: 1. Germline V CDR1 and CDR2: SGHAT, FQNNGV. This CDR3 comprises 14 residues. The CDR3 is CASSLRGGYNEQFF. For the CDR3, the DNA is TGTGCCAGCAGCTTGCGGGGGGGTTACAATGAGCAGTTCTTC.

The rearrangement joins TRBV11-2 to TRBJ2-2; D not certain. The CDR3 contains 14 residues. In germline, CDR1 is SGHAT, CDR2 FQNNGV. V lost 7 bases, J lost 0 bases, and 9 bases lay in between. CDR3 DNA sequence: TGTGCCAGCACCTCCCAACCGAACACCGGGGAGCTGTTTTTT. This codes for CASTSQPNTGELFF.

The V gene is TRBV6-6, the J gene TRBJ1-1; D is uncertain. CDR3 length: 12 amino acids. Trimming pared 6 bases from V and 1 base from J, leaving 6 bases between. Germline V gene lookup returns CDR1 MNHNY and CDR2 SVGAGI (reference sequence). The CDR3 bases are TGTGCCAGCAGGAGCCCGAACACTGAAGCTTTCTTT. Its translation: CASRSPNTEAFF.

The CDR3 here is CASSERRGGTDTQYF. The CDR3 region has the DNA TGTGCCAGCAGTGAAAGGCGGGGGGGAACAGATACGCAGTATTTT. The chain has TRBV2 and TRBJ2-3; TRBD2 agrees at 9 bases. CDR3 length equals 15 residues. The V gene's germline CDR1 is SNHLY and CDR2 FYNNEI. The J segment lost 3 bases and the V segment lost 2 bases, leaving 3 bases of the junction unmatched.

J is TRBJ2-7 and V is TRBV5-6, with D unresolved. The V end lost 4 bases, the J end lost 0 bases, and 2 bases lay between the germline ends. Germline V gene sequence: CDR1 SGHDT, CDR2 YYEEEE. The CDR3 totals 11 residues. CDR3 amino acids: CASSSSYEQYF. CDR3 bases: TGTGCCAGCAGCAGCTCCTACGAGCAGTACTTC.

The CDR3 DNA reads TGTGCCAGCAGCCCGCGGACTGGCGGGGACTTCTCTAGCACAGATACGCAGTATTTT. Its translation: CASSPRTGGDFSSTDTQYF. This chain uses TRBV9 with TRBJ2-3; perhaps TRBD2 as D (6 bases). Germline CDR1 is SGDLS and CDR2 is YYNGEE. This CDR3 contains 19 residues. Between the trimmed V and J ends, which lost 4 bases and 0 bases, there was a span of 24 bases.

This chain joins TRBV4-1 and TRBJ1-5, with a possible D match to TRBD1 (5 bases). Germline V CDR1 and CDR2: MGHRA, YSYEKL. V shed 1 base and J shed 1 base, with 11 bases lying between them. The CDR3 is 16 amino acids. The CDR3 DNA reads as TGCGCCAGCAGCCAAGGGGGACCGCGGAGCAATCAGCCCCAGCATTTT. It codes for CASSQGGPRSNQPQHF.

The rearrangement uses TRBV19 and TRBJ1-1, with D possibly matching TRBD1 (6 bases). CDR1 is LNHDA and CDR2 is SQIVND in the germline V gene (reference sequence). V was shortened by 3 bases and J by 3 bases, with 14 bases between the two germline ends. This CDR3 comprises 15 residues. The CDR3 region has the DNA TGTGCCAGTAGTATGACGGGGGCGGGAGACACTGAAGCTTTCTTT. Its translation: CASSMTGAGDTEAFF.

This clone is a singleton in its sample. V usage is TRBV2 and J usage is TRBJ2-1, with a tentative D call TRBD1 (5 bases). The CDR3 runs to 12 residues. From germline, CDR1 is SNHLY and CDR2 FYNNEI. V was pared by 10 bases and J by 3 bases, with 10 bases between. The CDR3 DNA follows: TGTGCCACCAGACAGAGCTACAATGAGCAGTTCTTC. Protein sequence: CATRQSYNEQFF.

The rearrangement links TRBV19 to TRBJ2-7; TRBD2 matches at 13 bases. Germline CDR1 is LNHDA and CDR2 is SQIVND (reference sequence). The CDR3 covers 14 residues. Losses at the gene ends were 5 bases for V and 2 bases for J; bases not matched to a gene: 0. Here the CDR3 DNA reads TGTGCCAGTAGTGGACTAGCGGGGGCCTACGAGCAGTACTTC. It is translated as CASSGLAGAYEQYF.

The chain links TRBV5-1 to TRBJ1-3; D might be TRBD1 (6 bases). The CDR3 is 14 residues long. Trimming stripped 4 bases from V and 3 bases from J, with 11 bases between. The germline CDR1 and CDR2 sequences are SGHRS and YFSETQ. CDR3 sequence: CASSATGFGNTIYF. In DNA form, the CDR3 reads TGCGCCAGCAGCGCAACAGGGTTTGGAAACACCATATATTTT.

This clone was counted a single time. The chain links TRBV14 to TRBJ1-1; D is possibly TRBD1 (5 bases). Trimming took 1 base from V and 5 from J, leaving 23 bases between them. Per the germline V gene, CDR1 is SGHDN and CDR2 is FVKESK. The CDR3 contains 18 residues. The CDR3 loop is CASSQVDWRGTRKTEAFF. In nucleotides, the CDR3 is TGTGCCAGCAGCCAAGTAGACTGGCGGGGCACTAGAAAGACTGAAGCTTTCTTT. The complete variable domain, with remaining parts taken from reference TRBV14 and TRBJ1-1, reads EAGVTQFPSHSVIEKGQTVTLRCDPISGHDNLYWYRRVMGKEIKFLLHFVKESKQDESGMPNNRFLAERTGGTYSTLKVQPAELEDSGVYFCASSQVDWRGTRKTEAFFGQGTRLTVV.

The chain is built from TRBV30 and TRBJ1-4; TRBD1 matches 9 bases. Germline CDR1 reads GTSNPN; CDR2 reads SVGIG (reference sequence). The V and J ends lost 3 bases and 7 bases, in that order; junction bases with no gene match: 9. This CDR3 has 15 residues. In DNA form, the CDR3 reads TGTGCCTGGAGGTACCAGACAGGGGGTTTTGAAAAACTGTTTTTT. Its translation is CAWRYQTGGFEKLFF.

The CDR3 bases are TGTGCCAGCCTTTCATCTCCTCTAGGTCCGCCGCTGTTTTTT. Amino acid sequence: CASLSSPLGPPLFF. The J gene is TRBJ2-2, the V gene TRBV28; no clear D. Trimming pared 8 bases from V and 13 bases from J, leaving 23 bases between. The CDR3 totals 14 residues. The germline V gene has CDR1 MDHEN and CDR2 SYDVKM.